Following are 17 T cell receptor beta chains from one sample sequenced in a study of shared clonotypes between healthy human individuals. Clones were sequenced by immunoSEQ multiplex PCR, and TCRdb holds only the in-frame ones, with some missing. The top ten hold roughly 0.13% of the sample, which has 2 million to 2.5 million clones, about 94% seen once. The sequenced sample was naive CD4+ T cells sorted from blood. This sample's subset: CD45RA+ positively selected. These receptor sequences come from a man aged 18-30 years in good health.

The chain recombines TRBV28 with TRBJ2-7; D is possibly TRBD2 (6 bases). CDR1 and CDR2 (germline): MDHEN, SYDVKM. The CDR3 has 14 residues. Trimming pared 5 bases from V and 4 bases from J, leaving 15 bases between. The CDR3 bases are TGTGCCAGCAGTCCCAGCAAGGGAGGTTACGAGCAGTACTTC. Its protein is CASSPSKGGYEQYF.

This chain uses TRBV30 with TRBJ2-7; D is ambiguous. CDR1 and CDR2 (germline): GTSNPN, SVGIG (reference sequence). The CDR3 extends over 13 amino acids. V was cut by 0 bases and J by 2 bases, with 8 bases left in between. The CDR3 DNA follows: TGTGCCTGGAGTGTACTGGTCCCCTACGAGCAGTACTTC. This translates into CAWSVLVPYEQYF.

For the CDR3, the DNA is TGTGCCAGCAGGCTGGGGATTTCAACTAATGAAAAACTGTTTTTT. It is translated as CASRLGISTNEKLFF. The gene calls are TRBV2 and TRBJ1-4; D is undetermined. This CDR3 contains 15 residues. Trimming left V 6 bases short and J 0 bases short, with 11 bases between. Germline CDR1 is SNHLY and CDR2 is FYNNEI.

The rearrangement links TRBV6-5 to TRBJ1-1; D is perhaps TRBD1 (5 bases). Trimming pared 7 bases from V and 2 bases from J, leaving 17 bases between. This CDR3 comprises 15 residues. CDR1 and CDR2 (germline): MNHEY, SVGAGI. The CDR3, as DNA: TGTGCCAGCACCCCCCTGAGACAGTTTAACACTGAAGCTTTCTTT. Amino acid sequence: CASTPLRQFNTEAFF.

The J gene is TRBJ2-1, the V gene TRBV5-1, with 11 bases fitting TRBD2. Germline V gives CDR1 SGHRS, CDR2 YFSETQ. The CDR3 has 17 amino acids. Unmatched junction bases numbered 10, after V lost 1 base and J lost 7 bases. CDR3 DNA sequence: TGCGCCAGCAGCTTGAGGCTCGTGGTAGCGGGAGGGAATGAGCAGTTCTTC. Protein product: CASSLRLVVAGGNEQFF.

J is TRBJ2-3 and V is TRBV5-1, with TRBD2 matching over 8 bases. In germline, CDR1 is SGHRS, CDR2 YFSETQ. CDR3 size: 16 residues. After removal of 0 bases from V and 2 bases from J, the junction contained 5 bases not matched to a gene. CDR3 DNA sequence: TGCGCCAGCAGCTTGGCCGGGACTAGTGCCACAGATACGCAGTATTTT. The encoded protein is CASSLAGTSATDTQYF.

The J gene is TRBJ2-6, the V gene TRBV30, with D unresolved. V lost 8 bases, J lost 2 bases, and 10 bases lay in between. Germline lookup yields CDR1 GTSNPN and CDR2 SVGIG (reference sequence). The CDR3 runs to 13 residues. Written as DNA, the CDR3 is TGTGCCGTGAGTATAGCTGGGGCCAACGTCCTGACTTTC. This translates into CAVSIAGANVLTF.

In regard to this clone: At the DNA level, this CDR3 is encoded by other sequences in the same sample as well. The genes are TRBV4-3 and TRBJ2-5; 7 bases are a match to TRBD1. Germline CDR1 reads LGHNA; CDR2 reads YSLEER. The trim removed 4 bases at V and 4 bases at J, leaving 9 bases unmatched. The CDR3 has 15 residues. This chain's CDR3 is CASSRRQGPSETQYF. In DNA, the CDR3 is TGCGCCAGCAGCCGACGACAGGGCCCATCAGAGACCCAGTACTTC.

This chain uses TRBV5-4 with TRBJ2-2, with a weak D call TRBD1 (5 bases). The CDR3 has 15 amino acids. Per germline, CDR1 SGHNT and CDR2 YYREEE (reference sequence). Trimming shortened V by 0 bases and J by 4 bases, and 10 bases separated the two germline ends. The CDR3 reads CASSLVGHRTGELFF. In nucleotides, the CDR3 is TGTGCCAGCAGCTTGGTGGGGCATCGCACCGGGGAGCTGTTTTTT. The complete variable domain, with remaining parts taken from reference TRBV5-4 and TRBJ2-2, reads ETGVTQSPTHLIKTRGQQVTLRCSSQSGHNTVSWYQQALGQGPQFIFQYYREEENGRGNFPPRFSGLQFPNYSSELNVNALELDDSALYLCASSLVGHRTGELFFGEGSRLTVL.

This CDR3 is CASSESGADGYTF. CDR3 nucleotide sequence: TGTGCCAGCAGTGAATCAGGGGCGGATGGCTACACCTTC. The chain joins TRBV25-1 to TRBJ1-2, with a tentative D call TRBD1 (6 bases). The ends were cut back, 1 base at V and 6 bases at J, with 9 bases in the middle. Germline CDR1 and CDR2: MGHDK and SYGVNS. The CDR3 loop spans 13 amino acids.

V is TRBV5-6 and J is TRBJ1-6, with D hard to call. Germline CDR1 is SGHDT and CDR2 is YYEEEE. The germline V and J ends were trimmed by 6 bases and 6 bases, with 13 bases remaining between them. The CDR3 is 14 amino acids. CDR3 coding DNA: TGTGCCAGCACCCTCTTAGATGTTAATTCACCCCTCCACTTT. Protein product: CASTLLDVNSPLHF.

The chain uses TRBV5-1 and TRBJ2-5, with 8 bases that match TRBD1. The DNA matches TRBJ2-7 better at its end, which makes the J call doubtful. The CDR3 contains 16 residues. CDR1 is SGHRS, CDR2 YFSETQ, per germline. The CDR3 protein is CASSLAPTGASYEQYF. In DNA, the CDR3 is TGCGCCAGCAGCTTGGCTCCGACAGGGGCTTCCTACGAGCAGTACTTC.

The chain joins TRBV2 to TRBJ1-3, with D tentatively TRBD1 (6 bases). The V end lost 6 bases, the J end lost 4 bases, and 13 bases lay between the germline ends. This CDR3 contains 14 residues. Germline V gene sequence: CDR1 SNHLY, CDR2 FYNNEI. CDR3: CASREQGGGNTIYF. The CDR3, as DNA: TGTGCCAGCAGGGAACAGGGCGGGGGAAACACCATATATTTT.

This clone was seen just once. This rearrangement joins TRBV30 to TRBJ2-1, with D possibly TRBD2 on 6 matching bases. The germline V gene encodes CDR1 GTSNPN and CDR2 SVGIG (reference sequence). V was shortened by 5 bases and J by 4 bases, with 18 bases between the two germline ends. The CDR3 is made up of 15 amino acids. The chain's CDR3 is CAWHTPGLSYNEQFF. CDR3 DNA: TGTGCCTGGCACACCCCGGGACTGAGTTACAATGAGCAGTTCTTC.

The genes are TRBV5-1 and TRBJ2-7, with a possible D match to TRBD1 (6 bases). The CDR3 spans 15 residues. In germline, CDR1 is SGHRS, CDR2 YFSETQ. Trimming cost V 4 bases and J 0 bases, with 14 bases left between them. The CDR3: CASSQGTLPSYEQYF. The CDR3 coding sequence is TGCGCCAGCAGCCAAGGGACATTACCCTCCTACGAGCAGTACTTC.

This chain connects TRBV6-4 to TRBJ2-7, with a tentative D call TRBD2 (7 bases). The CDR3 is 18 amino acids. V lost 0 bases to trimming and J lost 4 bases, with 22 bases between them. In germline, CDR1 is MRHNA, CDR2 SNTAGT. CDR3 nucleotide sequence: TGTGCCAGCAGTGACTCGAACGGGGAGGGGGTTCTAAAGTACGAGCAGTACTTC. As protein: CASSDSNGEGVLKYEQYF.

V gene TRBV12-5 combines with J gene TRBJ1-5; 9 bases agree with TRBD1. Losses at the gene ends were 2 bases for V and 9 bases for J; bases not matched to a gene: 14. Germline loops: CDR1 LGHNT, CDR2 FRNRAP. This CDR3 has 17 amino acids. As DNA, the CDR3 is TGTGCTAGTGGTTTGTCCCCCGGACAGGGGATAATTAGGCCCCAGCATTTT. Translated, it gives CASGLSPGQGIIRPQHF.